These 20 T cell receptor beta chains were all obtained from the same sample, sequenced in a study of blood T cell repertoires in COVID-19. Profiling relied on immunoSEQ multiplex PCR, and the TCRdb table lists in-frame clones only, not all of them. The data contain 200,000 to 250,000 clones, about four fifths of them singletons. Material for sequencing was PBMCs or T cells enriched from blood (not recorded which). Receptors originate from a woman aged 60-75 years who had recovered from COVID-19.

The chain links TRBV19 to TRBJ2-7; 7 bases match TRBD1. V lost 6 bases and J lost 3; bases outside the gene matches: 8. CDR3 length: 14 residues. Germline CDR1 is LNHDA and CDR2 is SQIVND (reference sequence). The chain's CDR3 is CASSPPGQIYEQYF. For the CDR3, the DNA is TGTGCCAGTAGCCCCCCGGGACAGATCTACGAGCAGTACTTC.

The chain is built from TRBV5-4 and TRBJ2-2; 14 positions match TRBD2. The CDR3 has 17 amino acids. Germline lookup yields CDR1 SGHNT and CDR2 YYREEE (reference sequence). V lost 4 bases, J lost 6 bases, and 8 bases stayed unmatched. CDR3 nucleotides: TGTGCCAGCAGCGAGACTAGCGGGGGGGCCAGGTCCGGGGAGCTGTTTTTT. It yields the protein CASSETSGGARSGELFF.

The chain combines TRBV5-6 with TRBJ2-7; TRBD2 agrees at 11 bases. Germline CDR1 and CDR2: SGHDT and YYEEEE. CDR3 size: 17 residues. Germline trimming cut 0 bases from V and 4 bases from J; bases unmatched to any gene: 9. CDR3 DNA: TGTGCCAGCAGCTTGGGGCTAGCGGGGGGCCCCTTTTACGAGCAGTACTTC. Its translation is CASSLGLAGGPFYEQYF.

The CDR3: CASSLPTVADEKLFF. The CDR3 nucleotides are TGTGCCAGCAGCTTACCGACGGTGGCGGATGAAAAACTGTTTTTT. The chain employs TRBV7-4 and TRBJ1-4; D unresolved. This CDR3 contains 15 residues. Trimming left V 2 bases short and J 6 bases short, with 13 bases between. The germline V gene has CDR1 SGHVT and CDR2 SQSDAQ.

This clone appeared once. This chain joins TRBV2 and TRBJ1-3; perhaps TRBD1 as D (6 bases). Deletions cut 5 bases from V and 2 bases from J, with 16 bases between. From germline, CDR1 is SNHLY and CDR2 FYNNEI. The CDR3 is 16 residues long. The CDR3 here is CASSPRQAATGNTIYF. The CDR3 bases are TGTGCCAGCAGTCCCCGACAGGCAGCGACTGGAAACACCATATATTTT.

The chain recombines TRBV29-1 with TRBJ1-1, with 8 bases aligning to TRBD1. Germline V gene lookup returns CDR1 SQVTM and CDR2 ANQGSEA. This CDR3 is built from 13 residues. The J segment lost 0 bases and the V segment lost 8 bases, leaving 5 bases of the junction unmatched. CDR3 in DNA: TGCAGCTACGACAGGGGCTTGAACACTGAAGCTTTCTTT. It translates to CSYDRGLNTEAFF.

This rearrangement joins TRBV7-9 to TRBJ2-5, with 11 nucleotides matching TRBD2. Trimming at V came to 5 bases and at J to 5 bases, leaving 7 bases not matched to a gene. The CDR3 runs 15 residues. Germline assignment: CDR1 SEHNR and CDR2 FQNEAQ (reference sequence). The CDR3 spells CASSLGTSGSETQYF. The CDR3 DNA sequence: TGTGCCAGCAGCCTAGGGACTAGCGGAAGCGAGACCCAGTACTTC.

This rearrangement joins TRBV4-1 to TRBJ2-3, with TRBD1 identical over 7 bases. The CDR3 runs 17 residues. Looked up from germline, CDR1 is MGHRA and CDR2 is YSYEKL. The ends lost 2 bases at V and 4 bases at J; junction bases unmatched: 12. The DNA for the CDR3 is TGCGCCAGCAGCCAAAGGTCCAGGGGGTCGGTAGCAGATACGCAGTATTTT. Its protein product is CASSQRSRGSVADTQYF.

The gene calls are TRBV5-1 and TRBJ1-1, with 8 bases aligning to TRBD1. The CDR3 consists of 16 residues. Looked up from germline, CDR1 is SGHRS and CDR2 is YFSETQ. J was trimmed by 2 bases and V by 5 bases; bases with no gene match: 11. The CDR3 region is CASSPALQGVNTEAFF. As DNA, the CDR3 is TGCGCCAGCAGTCCCGCCTTACAGGGGGTTAACACTGAAGCTTTCTTT.

This chain connects TRBV19 to TRBJ2-2; unclear D gene. Germline CDR1 LNHDA, CDR2 SQIVND (reference sequence). This CDR3 has 15 residues. The germline V and J ends were trimmed by 2 bases and 2 bases, with 9 bases remaining between them. CDR3 in DNA: TGTGCCAGTAGTATACTAAACAGAAACACCGGGGAGCTGTTTTTT. Translation: CASSILNRNTGELFF. The full variable domain, its missing parts supplied by reference TRBV19 and TRBJ2-2, is DGGITQSPKYLFRKEGQNVTLSCEQNLNHDAMYWYRQDPGQGLRLIYYSQIVNDFQKGDIAEGYSVSREKKESFPLTVTSAQKNPTAFYLCASSILNRNTGELFFGEGSRLTVL.

The gene calls are TRBV7-2 and TRBJ1-3; D remains ambiguous. The length of the CDR3 is 16 residues. CDR1 and CDR2 (germline): SGHTA, FQGNSA. The V end was cut by 5 bases, the J end by 4 bases, with 18 bases between. The DNA for the CDR3 is TGTGCCAGCAGCCTGACGGGAGACCGCTTAGGAAACACCATATATTTT. Translation: CASSLTGDRLGNTIYF.

The CDR3 region has the DNA TGTGCCAGCAGTTACTCGAAACTGCCTGAGAGGACCCAGTACTTC. This gives the protein CASSYSKLPERTQYF. J is TRBJ2-5 and V is TRBV6-5; D is unresolved. There are 15 residues in the CDR3. Germline V gives CDR1 MNHEY, CDR2 SVGAGI. V was pared by 0 bases and J by 7 bases, with 15 bases between.

The J gene is TRBJ2-1, the V gene TRBV6-5; tentative D call: TRBD1 (7 bases). This CDR3 contains 14 residues. V shed 4 bases and J shed 6 bases, with 13 bases lying between them. The germline V gene has CDR1 MNHEY and CDR2 SVGAGI. The CDR3, as DNA: TGTGCCAGCAGTTCTGCGGGACAGCTCAATGAGCAGTTCTTC. Translated: CASSSAGQLNEQFF.

This chain links TRBV10-3 with TRBJ1-1; the D gene is possibly TRBD1 (5 bases). V was shortened by 5 bases and J by 2 bases, with 12 bases between the two germline ends. Germline lookup yields CDR1 ENHRY and CDR2 SYGVKD. The CDR3 sequence is 14 residues long. The DNA for the CDR3 is TGTGCCATCAGTACGACAGAGCTCAACACTGAAGCTTTCTTT. Protein product: CAISTTELNTEAFF.

The chain couples TRBV6-5 to TRBJ2-5; TRBD2 matches at 7 bases. Germline CDR1 and CDR2: MNHEY and SVGAGI. There are 15 residues in the CDR3. Trimming at V came to 2 bases and at J to 4 bases, leaving 7 bases not matched to a gene. The CDR3, as DNA: TGTGCCAGCAGTTACGCACCGGGGGAGGGAGAGACCCAGTACTTC. It specifies CASSYAPGEGETQYF.

The genes are TRBV10-1 and TRBJ1-2; D call uncertain. CDR1 is WNHNN and CDR2 is SYGVQD in the germline V gene (reference sequence). Deletions cut 2 bases from V and 6 bases from J, with 4 bases between. The CDR3 is 11 amino acids. The CDR3 DNA is TGCGCCAGCAGTGAGGACAATGGCTACACCTTC. It encodes CASSEDNGYTF.

The chain is built from TRBV4-3 and TRBJ1-1; no clear D. The germline CDR1 and CDR2 sequences are LGHNA and YSLEER. The CDR3 covers 13 residues. V was shortened by 3 bases and J by 3 bases, with 8 bases between the two germline ends. The CDR3 bases are TGCGCCAGCAGCCAGCGGGGATACACTGAAGCTTTCTTT. Translation gives CASSQRGYTEAFF.

This chain connects TRBV5-1 to TRBJ1-2, with D tentatively TRBD1 (5 bases). Germline values: CDR1 SGHRS, CDR2 YFSETQ. V was trimmed by 0 bases and J by 8 bases, leaving 17 bases between them. The CDR3 spans 15 residues. CDR3 sequence (DNA): TGCGCCAGCAGCTTGGACGGAGGGGCGGGTGAGGGCTACACCTTC. Translated, it gives CASSLDGGAGEGYTF. The full variable domain, its missing parts supplied by reference TRBV5-1 and TRBJ1-2, is KAGVTQTPRYLIKTRGQQVTLSCSPISGHRSVSWYQQTPGQGLQFLFEYFSETQRNKGNFPGRFSGRQFSNSRSEMNVSTLELGDSALYLCASSLDGGAGEGYTFGSGTRLTVV.

This chain joins TRBV10-3 and TRBJ1-2; D is unclear. V was shortened by 0 bases and J by 0 bases, with 2 bases between the two germline ends. The V gene's germline CDR1 is ENHRY and CDR2 SYGVKD. The CDR3 spans 13 residues. CDR3 loop: CAISESTNYGYTF. The CDR3 DNA sequence: TGTGCCATCAGTGAGTCTACTAACTATGGCTACACCTTC.

The chain combines TRBV2 with TRBJ1-6; weak D call: TRBD1 (6 bases). Trimming stripped 1 base from V and 8 bases from J, with 12 bases between. The V gene's germline CDR1 is SNHLY and CDR2 FYNNEI. CDR3 length: 15 residues. CDR3 bases: TGTGCCAGCAGTGAAGATTCAGGGGTGGATTCACCCCTCCACTTT. Encoded protein: CASSEDSGVDSPLHF.